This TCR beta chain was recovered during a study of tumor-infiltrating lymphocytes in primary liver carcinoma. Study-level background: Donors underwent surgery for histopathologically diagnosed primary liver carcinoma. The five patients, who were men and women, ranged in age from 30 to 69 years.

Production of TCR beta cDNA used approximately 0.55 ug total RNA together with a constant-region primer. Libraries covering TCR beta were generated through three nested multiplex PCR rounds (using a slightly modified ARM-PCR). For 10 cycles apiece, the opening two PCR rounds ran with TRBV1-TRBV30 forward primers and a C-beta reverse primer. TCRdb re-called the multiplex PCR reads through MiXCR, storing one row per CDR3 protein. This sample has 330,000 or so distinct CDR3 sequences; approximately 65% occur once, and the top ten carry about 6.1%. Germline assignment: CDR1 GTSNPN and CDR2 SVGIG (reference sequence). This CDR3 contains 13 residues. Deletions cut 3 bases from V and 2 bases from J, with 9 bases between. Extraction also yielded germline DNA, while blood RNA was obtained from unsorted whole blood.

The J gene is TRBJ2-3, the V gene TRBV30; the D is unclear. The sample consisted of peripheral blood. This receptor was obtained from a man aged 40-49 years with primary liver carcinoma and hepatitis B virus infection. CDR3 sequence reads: CAWRESNTDTQYF. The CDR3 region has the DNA TGTGCCTGGAGGGAGTCGAACACAGATACGCAGTATTTT.